This is a list of T cell receptor beta chains from one sample in a study of cytomegalovirus exposure and HLA in healthy donors. Clones were sequenced by immunoSEQ multiplex PCR, and TCRdb holds only the in-frame ones, with some missing. The repertoire holds fewer than 100,000 clones, approximately 90% seen once, with 2% to 2.5% in the top ten. Sequenced material: PBMCs. These receptors were obtained from a man younger than 40 in good health and CMV-seronegative. The CDR3 runs from the conserved cysteine through the conserved F or W. D genes are given only for firm matches. Size tells how often a clone was seen (once, few, many) or the class of an expanded clone, and some rows leave it out.

cdr3_aa: CASSEGQGYAEQYF
cdr3_nt: TGTGCCAGCAGTGAAGGGCAGGGCTACGCCGAGCAGTACTTC
clone_size: once
d_call: -
v_call: TRBV6-1
j_call: TRBJ2-7

cdr3_aa: CASSRPGTTQETQYF
cdr3_nt: TGTGCCAGCAGCCGCCCCGGGACTACACAAGAGACCCAGTACTTC
clone_size: -
d_call: TRBD2
v_call: TRBV5-6
j_call: TRBJ2-5

cdr3_aa: CASSLDLIAGGPQTNEQFF
cdr3_nt: TGTGCCAGCAGCTTAGATCTTATAGCGGGGGGACCGCAGACCAATGAGCAGTTCTTC
clone_size: -
d_call: TRBD2
v_call: TRBV11-2
j_call: TRBJ2-1

cdr3_aa: CASSPRRDVAAGELFF
cdr3_nt: TGTGCCAGCAGCCCCCGCCGGGACGTAGCGGCCGGGGAGCTGTTTTTT
clone_size: -
d_call: -
v_call: TRBV5-4
j_call: TRBJ2-2

cdr3_aa: CASSPIAESSYNEQFF
cdr3_nt: TGTGCCAGTAGTCCTATAGCGGAAAGCTCCTACAATGAGCAGTTCTTC
clone_size: -
d_call: -
v_call: TRBV19
j_call: TRBJ2-1

cdr3_aa: CASSPAGDEQFF
cdr3_nt: TGTGCCAGCAGCCCAGCGGGAGATGAGCAGTTCTTC
clone_size: -
d_call: -
v_call: TRBV21-1
j_call: TRBJ2-1

cdr3_aa: CASPPTTGTGSYEQYF
cdr3_nt: TGTGCCAGCCCACCAACGACCGGGACAGGGTCCTACGAGCAGTACTTC
clone_size: -
d_call: TRBD1
v_call: TRBV28
j_call: TRBJ2-7

cdr3_aa: CATTQTNGAFF
cdr3_nt: TGTGCCACCACCCAAACGAACGGAGCTTTCTTT
clone_size: -
d_call: -
v_call: TRBV2
j_call: TRBJ1-1

cdr3_aa: CASSYRDTNYGYTF
cdr3_nt: TGTGCCAGCAGTTACAGGGACACCAACTATGGCTACACCTTC
clone_size: -
d_call: -
v_call: TRBV6-6
j_call: TRBJ1-2

cdr3_aa: CAISRQRTSEGGELFF
cdr3_nt: TGTGCCATCTCCAGACAGAGGACTAGCGAGGGCGGGGAGCTGTTTTTT
clone_size: -
d_call: TRBD2
v_call: TRBV10-3
j_call: TRBJ2-2

cdr3_aa: CASSLGGQGAGGYTF
cdr3_nt: TGTGCCAGCAGCTTAGGGGGACAGGGGGCAGGTGGCTACACCTTC
clone_size: -
d_call: TRBD1
v_call: TRBV7-2
j_call: TRBJ1-2

cdr3_aa: CATQGTGLSGNTIYF
cdr3_nt: TGTGCCACCCAAGGGACAGGGCTTTCCGGAAACACCATATATTTT
clone_size: -
d_call: TRBD1
v_call: TRBV19
j_call: TRBJ1-3

cdr3_aa: CSVIGTGELFF
cdr3_nt: TGCAGCGTTATCGGGACCGGGGAGCTGTTTTTT
clone_size: -
d_call: -
v_call: TRBV29-1
j_call: TRBJ2-2

cdr3_aa: CASSVSSGVRAEAFF
cdr3_nt: TGTGCCAGCAGCGTATCTTCAGGGGTTAGAGCTGAAGCTTTCTTT
clone_size: once
d_call: -
v_call: TRBV9
j_call: TRBJ1-1

cdr3_aa: CASSQSRRFSYNEQFF
cdr3_nt: TGCGCCAGCAGCCAATCGAGGCGCTTCTCCTACAATGAGCAGTTCTTC
clone_size: -
d_call: -
v_call: TRBV4-1
j_call: TRBJ2-1

cdr3_aa: CASSLGQGGSYNEQFF
cdr3_nt: TGTGCCAGCAGCTTGGGACAGGGGGGCTCCTACAATGAGCAGTTCTTC
clone_size: -
d_call: TRBD1
v_call: TRBV7-2
j_call: TRBJ2-1

cdr3_aa: CARRVTGFYTEAFF
cdr3_nt: TGTGCTAGGCGCGTAACAGGCTTCTACACTGAAGCTTTCTTT
clone_size: -
d_call: -
v_call: TRBV12-5
j_call: TRBJ1-1

cdr3_aa: CASSTGAYGYTF
cdr3_nt: TGTGCCAGCAGTACAGGGGCCTATGGCTACACCTTC
clone_size: few
d_call: TRBD1
v_call: TRBV27
j_call: TRBJ1-2

cdr3_aa: CASSAEPGQPNTGELFF
cdr3_nt: TGTGCCAGCAGCGCGGAACCGGGACAGCCGAACACCGGGGAGCTGTTTTTT
clone_size: -
d_call: TRBD1
v_call: TRBV27
j_call: TRBJ2-2

cdr3_aa: CASGTGGRNSPLHF
cdr3_nt: TGCGCCAGCGGGACAGGGGGAAGGAATTCACCCCTCCACTTT
clone_size: -
d_call: TRBD1
v_call: TRBV5-1
j_call: TRBJ1-6

cdr3_aa: CASSYSRLPTYEQYF
cdr3_nt: TGTGCCAGCAGTTACTCGAGGCTGCCGACCTACGAGCAGTACTTC
clone_size: -
d_call: -
v_call: TRBV6-6
j_call: TRBJ2-7

cdr3_aa: CASHGTGLTEAFF
cdr3_nt: TGTGCCAGCCACGGGACAGGGTTAACTGAAGCTTTCTTT
clone_size: -
d_call: TRBD1
v_call: TRBV2
j_call: TRBJ1-1

cdr3_aa: CASSRDRANSPLHF
cdr3_nt: TGTGCCAGCAGCCGGGACAGGGCTAATTCACCCCTCCACTTT
clone_size: -
d_call: TRBD1
v_call: TRBV2
j_call: TRBJ1-6

cdr3_aa: CASSSRLHYEQYF
cdr3_nt: TGTGCCAGCAGTTCCCGCTTACACTACGAGCAGTACTTC
clone_size: once
d_call: -
v_call: TRBV6-5
j_call: TRBJ2-7

cdr3_aa: CASSPQETRSTGELFF
cdr3_nt: TGTGCCAGCTCACCACAGGAGACTAGAAGCACCGGGGAGCTGTTTTTT
clone_size: -
d_call: -
v_call: TRBV18
j_call: TRBJ2-2

cdr3_aa: CAIPWARPTSGGTSSTDTQYF
cdr3_nt: TGTGCCATTCCGTGGGCGCGGCCGACTAGCGGGGGAACCTCTAGCACAGATACGCAGTATTTT
clone_size: -
d_call: TRBD2
v_call: TRBV10-3
j_call: TRBJ2-3

cdr3_aa: CASSESSGQNTEAFF
cdr3_nt: TGCGCCAGCAGTGAAAGCTCAGGACAGAACACTGAAGCTTTCTTT
clone_size: -
d_call: -
v_call: TRBV10-1
j_call: TRBJ1-1

cdr3_aa: CASSQGVSGRASIQYF
cdr3_nt: TGCGCCAGCAGCCAAGGAGTAAGCGGGAGGGCCAGCATTCAGTACTTC
clone_size: -
d_call: TRBD2
v_call: TRBV4-1
j_call: TRBJ2-4

cdr3_aa: CASSESRVDTDTQYF
cdr3_nt: TGCGCCAGCAGTGAGTCGAGGGTGGACACAGATACGCAGTATTTT
clone_size: -
d_call: -
v_call: TRBV10-1
j_call: TRBJ2-3

cdr3_aa: CASSETGGYNEQFF
cdr3_nt: TGTGCCAGCAGCGAGACAGGGGGTTACAATGAGCAGTTCTTC
clone_size: -
d_call: TRBD1
v_call: TRBV7-3
j_call: TRBJ2-1

cdr3_aa: CASRKAGGRYEQYF
cdr3_nt: TGTGCCAGTAGAAAAGCGGGGGGTCGCTACGAGCAGTACTTC
clone_size: -
d_call: TRBD2
v_call: TRBV19
j_call: TRBJ2-7

cdr3_aa: CASSPSGGRNQPQHF
cdr3_nt: TGCGCCAGCAGTCCCTCCGGAGGGCGAAATCAGCCCCAGCATTTT
clone_size: -
d_call: -
v_call: TRBV5-1
j_call: TRBJ1-5

cdr3_aa: CATSFGQGWEQYF
cdr3_nt: TGTGCCACCTCGTTCGGACAGGGATGGGAGCAGTACTTC
clone_size: -
d_call: TRBD1
v_call: TRBV27
j_call: TRBJ2-7

cdr3_aa: CSANNYNEQFF
cdr3_nt: TGCAGTGCGAACAACTACAATGAGCAGTTCTTC
clone_size: -
d_call: -
v_call: TRBV20-1
j_call: TRBJ2-1

cdr3_aa: CASSGGQGARPFGYTF
cdr3_nt: TGTGCCAGCAGCGGGGGACAGGGGGCGCGGCCGTTCGGCTACACCTTC
clone_size: -
d_call: TRBD1
v_call: TRBV9
j_call: TRBJ1-2

cdr3_aa: CASSEGVGRGRSQFF
cdr3_nt: TGTGCCAGCAGTGAGGGCGTCGGCAGGGGGAGGAGCCAGTTCTTC
clone_size: -
d_call: -
v_call: TRBV6-4
j_call: TRBJ2-1

cdr3_aa: CASPRAGQSSYEQYF
cdr3_nt: TGTGCCAGCCCTAGAGCGGGGCAAAGCTCCTACGAGCAGTACTTC
clone_size: -
d_call: TRBD2
v_call: TRBV2
j_call: TRBJ2-7

cdr3_aa: CASSQALGSYNEQFF
cdr3_nt: TGTGCCAGCAGCCAGGCGTTGGGCTCCTACAATGAGCAGTTCTTC
clone_size: -
d_call: -
v_call: TRBV9
j_call: TRBJ2-1

cdr3_aa: CASNLNSGTDISSYNSPLHF
cdr3_nt: TGTGCCAGCAATCTCAATTCCGGGACAGATATTAGCTCCTATAATTCACCCCTCCACTTT
clone_size: -
d_call: TRBD1
v_call: TRBV28
j_call: TRBJ1-6

cdr3_aa: CAACAGTGGGDEQYF
cdr3_nt: TGTGCCGCCTGTGCCGGGACAGGGGGCGGCGACGAGCAGTACTTC
clone_size: -
d_call: TRBD1
v_call: TRBV10-3
j_call: TRBJ2-7

cdr3_aa: CASSRLSYEQYF
cdr3_nt: TGTGCCAGCAGCAGACTCTCCTACGAGCAGTACTTC
clone_size: -
d_call: -
v_call: TRBV11-2
j_call: TRBJ2-7

cdr3_aa: CASSIGGARGEQYF
cdr3_nt: TGTGCCAGTAGTATTGGGGGCGCTCGCGGCGAGCAGTACTTC
clone_size: -
d_call: -
v_call: TRBV19
j_call: TRBJ2-7

cdr3_aa: CASSAGTSGQETQYF
cdr3_nt: TGCGCCAGCAGCGCCGGGACTAGCGGACAAGAGACCCAGTACTTC
clone_size: -
d_call: TRBD2
v_call: TRBV5-1
j_call: TRBJ2-5

cdr3_aa: CASSGTQGQNTEAFF
cdr3_nt: TGTGCCAGCAGTGGAACACAGGGTCAGAACACTGAAGCTTTCTTT
clone_size: -
d_call: -
v_call: TRBV25-1
j_call: TRBJ1-1

cdr3_aa: CASSRGTGTSTDTQYF
cdr3_nt: TGCGCCAGCAGCCGCGGGACAGGGACTAGCACAGATACGCAGTATTTT
clone_size: -
d_call: TRBD1
v_call: TRBV4-1
j_call: TRBJ2-3

cdr3_aa: CASAPGGGGEQFF
cdr3_nt: TGTGCTAGTGCCCCCGGGGGGGGTGGTGAGCAGTTCTTC
clone_size: -
d_call: TRBD2
v_call: TRBV12-5
j_call: TRBJ2-1

cdr3_aa: CAIRTEALLKQYF
cdr3_nt: TGTGCCATCAGGACAGAGGCTCTTTTGAAGCAGTACTTC
clone_size: -
d_call: -
v_call: TRBV10-3
j_call: TRBJ2-7

cdr3_aa: CASSLVPASGGAYEQYF
cdr3_nt: TGTGCCAGCAGCTTAGTCCCGGCTAGCGGGGGGGCATACGAGCAGTACTTC
clone_size: -
d_call: TRBD2
v_call: TRBV7-2
j_call: TRBJ2-7

cdr3_aa: CASSQELYGGGPTDTQYF
cdr3_nt: TGTGCCAGCAGCCAAGAATTATATGGGGGGGGACCCACAGATACGCAGTATTTT
clone_size: -
d_call: TRBD2
v_call: TRBV4-2
j_call: TRBJ2-3

cdr3_aa: CASSQPSGLAGYNEQFF
cdr3_nt: TGTGCCAGCAGTCAGCCTTCCGGACTAGCGGGTTACAATGAGCAGTTCTTC
clone_size: -
d_call: TRBD2
v_call: TRBV13
j_call: TRBJ2-1

cdr3_aa: CASIDRVGTGELFF
cdr3_nt: TGTGCCAGCATCGACCGGGTCGGCACCGGGGAGCTGTTTTTT
clone_size: -
d_call: -
v_call: TRBV6-6
j_call: TRBJ2-2

cdr3_aa: CASSLNRDRKDNEQFF
cdr3_nt: TGTGCCAGCAGCCTAAATCGGGACAGGAAGGACAATGAGCAGTTCTTC
clone_size: -
d_call: TRBD1
v_call: TRBV7-8
j_call: TRBJ2-1